The rows below give T cell receptor beta chains drawn from one sample of a study of CD4 and CD8 cells across lung adenocarcinoma regions. TCRdb reprocessed the PCR reads with MiXCR, giving one entry per CDR3 protein. Among about 25,000 distinct CDR3 sequences listed, roughly half were seen once. The sample comprised CD4+ T cells from the center of a lung tumor. The receptors stem from a male donor with lung adenocarcinoma. The CD4 and CD8 labels of this study may be unreliable. Each CDR3 is given with its conserved first and last residue. A D gene is named only where the DNA matches it firmly. Expanded clones get a size class; other rows say once, few or many, or leave the size out.

J gene: TRBJ2-7; D gene: .; CDR3 length: 14; V gene: TRBV6-1; clone size: many; CDR3 DNA: TGTGCCAGCAGTAGGGGGTGGGGGGGAAACGAGCAGTACTTC; CDR3 protein: CASSRGWGGNEQYF
J gene: TRBJ2-1; D gene: TRBD1; CDR3 length: 16; V gene: TRBV11-2; clone size: medium-sized; CDR3 DNA: TGTGCCAGCAGCCCCCGACAGGGGGCAAGGTACAATGAGCAGTTCTTC; CDR3 protein: CASSPRQGARYNEQFF
J gene: TRBJ2-3; D gene: .; CDR3 length: 14; V gene: TRBV11-2; clone size: .; CDR3 DNA: TGTGCCAGCAGGCCTGGTGGGGCGGAAGATACGCAGTATTTT; CDR3 protein: CASRPGGAEDTQYF
J gene: TRBJ2-3; D gene: .; CDR3 length: 13; V gene: TRBV27; clone size: medium-sized; CDR3 DNA: TGTGCCAGCACCCTAGTGGGCACAGATACGCAGTATTTT; CDR3 protein: CASTLVGTDTQYF
J gene: TRBJ1-1; D gene: .; CDR3 length: 13; V gene: TRBV5-1; clone size: once; CDR3 DNA: TGCGCCAGCAGCTTAGGGGCGAACACTGAAGCTTTCTTT; CDR3 protein: CASSLGANTEAFF
J gene: TRBJ2-1; D gene: TRBD2; CDR3 length: 17; V gene: TRBV27; clone size: .; CDR3 DNA: TGTGCCAGCAGTCCTGGCCGACTAGCTTCTGAGCAAGATACCCAGTACTTT; CDR3 protein: CASSPGRLASEQDTQYF
J gene: TRBJ2-3; D gene: .; CDR3 length: 17; V gene: TRBV27; clone size: .; CDR3 DNA: TGTGCCAGCAGTGCGCGGGGCGGGGGCGGTAGCCAAGATACCCAGTATTTC; CDR3 protein: CASSARGGGGSQDTQYF
J gene: TRBJ2-1; D gene: TRBD2; CDR3 length: 18; V gene: TRBV9; clone size: many; CDR3 DNA: TGTGCCAGCAGCGTAGAGGCTAGCGGGAGGGCCCGGTACAATGAGCAGTTCTTC; CDR3 protein: CASSVEASGRARYNEQFF
J gene: TRBJ2-1; D gene: TRBD2; CDR3 length: 17; V gene: TRBV10-1; clone size: many; CDR3 DNA: TGCGCCAGCAGCGATGGGACTAGCGGAATAGTGGGGAATGAGCAGTTCTTC; CDR3 protein: CASSDGTSGIVGNEQFF
J gene: TRBJ2-7; D gene: .; CDR3 length: 13; V gene: TRBV11-2; clone size: .; CDR3 DNA: TGTGCCAGCAGCTTAGGTCCAGCCTACGAGCAGTACTTC; CDR3 protein: CASSLGPAYEQYF
J gene: TRBJ2-5; D gene: TRBD1; CDR3 length: 14; V gene: TRBV4-1; clone size: many; CDR3 DNA: TGCGCCAGCAGCCTCTACAGGGGTGGGGAGACCCAGTACTTC; CDR3 protein: CASSLYRGGETQYF
J gene: TRBJ2-1; D gene: .; CDR3 length: 15; V gene: TRBV6-2/TRBV6-3; clone size: .; CDR3 DNA: TGTGCCATCAAGACAGCAGCTCCCTCCTACAATGAGCAGTTCTTC; CDR3 protein: CAIKTAAPSYNEQFF